The clone carrying this TCR beta chain appeared a few times. Its antigen is not known. This specimen belongs to a study of early T cells in non-severe SARS-CoV-2 infection. Study-wide results and caveats: VDJdb-based matching was biased toward anti-spike CD8 responses and missed private and CD4 specificities.

CDR1 and CDR2 from the germline V gene are MDHEN and SYDVKM. There are 12 residues in the CDR3. Trimming stripped 3 bases from V and 11 bases from J, with 13 bases between. One entry per CDR3 protein results from TCRdb running MiXCR on the 5' RACE reads. The sample yields 45,000 to 70,000 distinct CDR3 sequences, roughly 7.8% seen once. The rearrangement joins TRBV28 to TRBJ1-1; D may be TRBD1 (5 bases). Sequences were derived from whole blood, sampled at baseline. The origin of this receptor is an adult who was a healthcare worker with PCR-confirmed SARS-CoV-2 infection or an uninfected control (not recorded which). The CDR3 region is CASSLGVFGAFF. CDR3 nucleotides: TGTGCCAGCAGTTTGGGGGTCTTCGGGGCTTTCTTT.